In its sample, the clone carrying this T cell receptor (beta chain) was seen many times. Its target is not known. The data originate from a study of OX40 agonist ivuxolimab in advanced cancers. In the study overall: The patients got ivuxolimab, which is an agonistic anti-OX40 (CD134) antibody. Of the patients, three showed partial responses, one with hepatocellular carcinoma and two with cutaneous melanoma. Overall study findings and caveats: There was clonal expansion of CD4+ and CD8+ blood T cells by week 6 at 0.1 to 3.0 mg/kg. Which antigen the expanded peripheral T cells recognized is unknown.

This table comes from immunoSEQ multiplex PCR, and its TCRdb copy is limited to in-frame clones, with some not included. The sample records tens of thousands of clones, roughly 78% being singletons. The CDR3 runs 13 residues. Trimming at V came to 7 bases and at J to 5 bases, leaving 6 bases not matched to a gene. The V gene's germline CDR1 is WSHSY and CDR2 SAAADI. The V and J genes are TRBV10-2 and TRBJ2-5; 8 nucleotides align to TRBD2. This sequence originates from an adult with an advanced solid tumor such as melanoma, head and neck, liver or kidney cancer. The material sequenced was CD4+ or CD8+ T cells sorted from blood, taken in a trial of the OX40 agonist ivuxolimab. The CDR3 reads CASTGTGGETQYF. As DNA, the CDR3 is TGCGCCAGCACTGGTACGGGGGGGGAGACCCAGTACTTC.